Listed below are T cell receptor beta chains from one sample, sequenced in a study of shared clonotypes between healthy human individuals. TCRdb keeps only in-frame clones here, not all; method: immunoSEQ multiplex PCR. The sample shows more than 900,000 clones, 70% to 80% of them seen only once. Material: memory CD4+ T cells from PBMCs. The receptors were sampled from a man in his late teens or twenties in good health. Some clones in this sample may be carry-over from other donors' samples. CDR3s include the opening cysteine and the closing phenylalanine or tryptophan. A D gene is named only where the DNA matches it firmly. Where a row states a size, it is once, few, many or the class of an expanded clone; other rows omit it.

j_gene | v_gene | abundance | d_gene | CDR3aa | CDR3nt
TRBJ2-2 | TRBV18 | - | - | CASSVTQRTNTGELFF | TGTGCCAGCTCAGTCACTCAGCGTACGAACACCGGGGAGCTGTTTTTT
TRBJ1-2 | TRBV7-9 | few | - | CASSTQGRYTF | TGTGCCAGCAGCACGCAGGGGCGCTACACCTTC
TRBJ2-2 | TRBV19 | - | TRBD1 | CASRGQVDAGELFF | TGTGCCAGTAGGGGACAGGTGGATGCCGGGGAGCTGTTTTTT
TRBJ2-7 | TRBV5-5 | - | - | CASSLTSDPHSYF | TGTGCCAGCAGCTTAACGAGCGATCCACACTCGTACTTC
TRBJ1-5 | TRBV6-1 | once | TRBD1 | CATIPQGFGNQPQHF | TGTGCCACAATTCCACAGGGGTTCGGCAATCAGCCCCAGCATTTT
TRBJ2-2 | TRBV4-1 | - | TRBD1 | CASRTDRATGELFF | TGCGCCAGCAGAACGGACAGGGCCACCGGGGAGCTGTTTTTT
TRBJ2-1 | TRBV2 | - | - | CASSTSGGIEQFF | TGTGCCAGCAGTACATCAGGGGGGATTGAGCAGTTCTTC
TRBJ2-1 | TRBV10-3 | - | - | CAISAALSSYNEQFF | TGTGCCATCAGTGCAGCCTTGAGCTCCTACAATGAGCAGTTCTTC
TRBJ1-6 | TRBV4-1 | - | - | CASSQDHVRNSPLHF | TGCGCCAGCAGCCAAGATCATGTCCGTAATTCACCCCTCCACTTT
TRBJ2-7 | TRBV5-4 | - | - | CASSYGGAGATLEQYF | TGTGCCAGCAGCTACGGAGGAGCAGGGGCCACTCTGGAGCAGTACTTC
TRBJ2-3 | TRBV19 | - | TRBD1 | CASSYLTGGTDTQYF | TGTGCCAGTAGTTACCTGACAGGGGGGACAGATACGCAGTATTTT
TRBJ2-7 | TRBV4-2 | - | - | CASSQEWTAGEQYF | TGTGCCAGCAGCCAAGAATGGACGGCGGGGGAGCAGTACTTC
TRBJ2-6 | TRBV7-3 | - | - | CASSLSAGANVLTF | TGTGCCAGCAGCTTATCAGCTGGGGCCAACGTCCTGACTTTC
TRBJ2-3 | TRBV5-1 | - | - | CASSLPSTDTQYF | TGCGCCAGCAGCTTGCCTAGCACAGATACGCAGTATTTT
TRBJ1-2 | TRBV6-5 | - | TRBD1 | CASSPTGSYGYTF | TGTGCCAGCAGTCCGACAGGGAGCTATGGCTACACCTTC
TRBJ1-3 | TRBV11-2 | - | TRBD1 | CASSPWGQGNSGNTIYF | TGTGCCAGCAGCCCCTGGGGACAGGGAAACTCTGGAAACACCATATATTTT
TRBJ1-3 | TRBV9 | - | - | CASSPHGDGNTIYF | TGTGCCAGCAGCCCCCACGGGGATGGAAACACCATATATTTT
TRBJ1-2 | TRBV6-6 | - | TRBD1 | CASSYESGGIYGYTF | TGTGCCAGCAGTTATGAGTCAGGGGGCATCTATGGCTACACCTTC
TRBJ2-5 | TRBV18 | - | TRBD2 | CASSPGTSGQETQYF | TGTGCCAGCTCCCCAGGGACTAGCGGGCAAGAGACCCAGTACTTC
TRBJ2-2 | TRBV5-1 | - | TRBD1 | CASSILGQGNTGELFF | TGCGCCAGCAGCATCCTCGGACAGGGGAACACCGGGGAGCTGTTTTTT
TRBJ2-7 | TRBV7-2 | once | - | CASSSQSYYEQYF | TGTGCCAGCAGCTCCCAGTCGTACTACGAGCAGTACTTC
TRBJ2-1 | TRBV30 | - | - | CAAKRAEQFF | TGTGCCGCAAAACGGGCGGAGCAGTTCTTC
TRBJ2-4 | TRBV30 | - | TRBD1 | CAWAPGQGLAKNIQYF | TGTGCCTGGGCCCCGGGACAGGGACTAGCCAAAAACATTCAGTACTTC
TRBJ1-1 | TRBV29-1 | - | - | CSVGFIYTEAFF | TGCAGCGTTGGTTTCATCTACACTGAAGCTTTCTTT
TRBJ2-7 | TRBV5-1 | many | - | CASSSRDGYEQYF | TGCGCCAGCAGCTCACGGGACGGCTACGAGCAGTACTTC
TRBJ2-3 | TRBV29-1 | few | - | CSVDRPGASTDTQYF | TGCAGCGTGGATCGACCGGGGGCTAGCACAGATACGCAGTATTTT
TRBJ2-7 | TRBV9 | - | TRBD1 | CASSVGSQGAVYEQYF | TGTGCCAGCAGCGTAGGCTCCCAGGGGGCGGTCTACGAGCAGTACTTC
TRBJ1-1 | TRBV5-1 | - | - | CASSLDIGRENTEAFF | TGCGCCAGCAGCTTGGATATTGGCAGGGAGAACACTGAAGCTTTCTTT
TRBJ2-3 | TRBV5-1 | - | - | CASSLDRNTDTQYF | TGCGCCAGCAGCTTGGACAGAAACACAGATACGCAGTATTTT
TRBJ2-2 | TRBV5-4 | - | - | CASSLDATGELFF | TGTGCCAGCAGTTTAGACGCAACGGGGGAGCTGTTTTTT
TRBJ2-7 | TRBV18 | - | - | CASSLNRDITYEQYF | TGTGCCAGCTCACTAAACCGGGACATCACGTACGAGCAGTACTTC
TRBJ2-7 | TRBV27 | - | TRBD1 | CASRKNTGGLYEQYF | TGTGCCAGCAGGAAAAATACAGGGGGTCTTTACGAGCAGTACTTC
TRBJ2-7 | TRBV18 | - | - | CASSQQGYEQYF | TGTGCCAGCTCACAACAGGGTTACGAGCAGTACTTC
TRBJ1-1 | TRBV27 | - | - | CASRARGGSAEAFF | TGTGCCAGCAGGGCTAGGGGGGGTAGCGCTGAAGCTTTCTTT
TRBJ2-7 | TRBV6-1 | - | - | CASSEVYRSYEQYF | TGTGCCAGCAGTGAAGTTTACAGATCCTACGAGCAGTACTTC
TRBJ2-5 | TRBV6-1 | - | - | CASSALGGVQETQYF | TGTGCCAGCAGTGCCCTAGGGGGAGTGCAAGAGACCCAGTACTTC
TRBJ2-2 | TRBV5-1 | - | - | CASTDEGSWTGELFF | TGCGCCAGCACTGACGAGGGATCTTGGACCGGGGAGCTGTTTTTT
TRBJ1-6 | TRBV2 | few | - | CASSAGAGSNSPLHF | TGTGCCAGCTCAGCAGGGGCAGGGTCTAATTCACCCCTCCACTTT
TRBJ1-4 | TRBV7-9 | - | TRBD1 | CASSPIQGGKLFF | TGTGCCAGCAGCCCGATACAGGGGGGGAAACTGTTTTTT
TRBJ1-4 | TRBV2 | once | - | CASIPNSHREKLFF | TGTGCCAGCATACCCAACAGCCATAGAGAAAAACTGTTTTTT
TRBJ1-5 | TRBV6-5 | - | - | CASSRTDSNQPQHF | TGTGCCAGCAGTCGGACGGATAGCAATCAGCCCCAGCATTTT
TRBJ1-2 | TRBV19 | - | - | CASSIGSTGTYGYTF | TGTGCCAGTAGTATCGGATCCACAGGGACCTATGGCTACACCTTC
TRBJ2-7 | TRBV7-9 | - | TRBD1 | CASTLQGSEQYF | TGTGCCAGCACGCTACAGGGGAGCGAGCAGTACTTC
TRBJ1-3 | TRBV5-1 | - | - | CASSLAWTTGNTIYF | TGCGCCAGCAGCTTGGCCTGGACAACCGGAAACACCATATATTTT
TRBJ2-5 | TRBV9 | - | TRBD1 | CASSPDRGTQYF | TGTGCCAGCAGCCCAGACAGGGGGACCCAGTACTTC
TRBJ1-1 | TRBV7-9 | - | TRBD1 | CASSFIGGHTEAFF | TGTGCCAGCAGCTTTATAGGGGGCCACACTGAAGCTTTCTTT
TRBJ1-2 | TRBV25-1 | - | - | CASIRTRASIFYGYTF | TGTGCCAGCATCCGGACCAGGGCCTCCATTTTCTATGGCTACACCTTC
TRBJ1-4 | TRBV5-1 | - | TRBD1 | CASSLGQGREKLFF | TGCGCCAGCAGCTTGGGACAGGGTCGGGAAAAACTGTTTTTT